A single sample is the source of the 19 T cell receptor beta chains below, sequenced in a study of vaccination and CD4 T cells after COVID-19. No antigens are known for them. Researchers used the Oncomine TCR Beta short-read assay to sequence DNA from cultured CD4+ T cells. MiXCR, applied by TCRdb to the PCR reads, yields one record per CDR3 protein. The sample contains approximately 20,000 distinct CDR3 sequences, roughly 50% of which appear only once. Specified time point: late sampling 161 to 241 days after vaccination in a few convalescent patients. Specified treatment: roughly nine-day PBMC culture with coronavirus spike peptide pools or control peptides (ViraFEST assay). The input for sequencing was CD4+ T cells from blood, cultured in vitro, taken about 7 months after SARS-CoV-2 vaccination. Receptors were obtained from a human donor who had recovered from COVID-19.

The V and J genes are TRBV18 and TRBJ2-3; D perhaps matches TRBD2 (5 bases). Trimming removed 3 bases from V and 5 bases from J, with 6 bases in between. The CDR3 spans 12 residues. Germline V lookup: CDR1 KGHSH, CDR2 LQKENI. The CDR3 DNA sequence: TGTGCCAGCTCACCCCGGGGAGATACGCAGTATTTT. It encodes CASSPRGDTQYF.

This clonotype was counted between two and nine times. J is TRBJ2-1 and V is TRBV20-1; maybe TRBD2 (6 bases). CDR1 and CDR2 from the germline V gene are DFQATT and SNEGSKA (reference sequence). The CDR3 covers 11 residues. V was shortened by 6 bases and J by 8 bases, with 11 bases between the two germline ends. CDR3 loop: CSALTSYEQFF. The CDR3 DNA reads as TGCAGTGCCCTGACTAGTTATGAGCAGTTCTTC.

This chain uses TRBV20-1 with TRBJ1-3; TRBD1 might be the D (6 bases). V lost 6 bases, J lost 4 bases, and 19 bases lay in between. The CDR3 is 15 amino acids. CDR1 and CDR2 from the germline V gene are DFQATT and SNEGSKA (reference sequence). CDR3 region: CSAKTRGARGNTIYF. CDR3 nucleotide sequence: TGCAGTGCAAAGACCCGGGGGGCGAGGGGAAACACCATATATTTT.

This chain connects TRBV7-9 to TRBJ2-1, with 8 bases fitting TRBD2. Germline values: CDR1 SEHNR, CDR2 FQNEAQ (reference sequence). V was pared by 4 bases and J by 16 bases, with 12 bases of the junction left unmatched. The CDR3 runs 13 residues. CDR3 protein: CASSYQSGGTEFF. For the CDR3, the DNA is TGTGCCAGCAGCTACCAATCGGGGGGGACGGAATTCTTC.

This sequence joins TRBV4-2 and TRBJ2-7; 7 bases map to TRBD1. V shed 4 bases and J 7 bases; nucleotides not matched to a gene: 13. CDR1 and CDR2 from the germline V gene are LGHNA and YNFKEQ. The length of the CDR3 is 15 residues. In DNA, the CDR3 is TGTGCCAGCAGCCCCACCGGGACAGCCTTTACGGAGCAGTACTTC. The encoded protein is CASSPTGTAFTEQYF.

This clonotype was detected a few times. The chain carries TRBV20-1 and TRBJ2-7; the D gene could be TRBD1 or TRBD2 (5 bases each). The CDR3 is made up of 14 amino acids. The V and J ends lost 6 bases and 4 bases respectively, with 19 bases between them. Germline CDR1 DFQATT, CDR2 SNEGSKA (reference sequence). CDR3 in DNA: TGCAGTGCCGTAAATATGAGGGGTACTTACGAGCAGTACTTC. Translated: CSAVNMRGTYEQYF.

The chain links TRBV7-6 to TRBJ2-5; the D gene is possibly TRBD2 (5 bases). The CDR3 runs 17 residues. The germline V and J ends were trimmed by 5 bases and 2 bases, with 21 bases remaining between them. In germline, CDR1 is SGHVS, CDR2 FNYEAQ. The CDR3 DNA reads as TGTGCCAGCAGCCCACAAATTACCTTCCTAGCACAAGAGACCCAGTACTTC. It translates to CASSPQITFLAQETQYF.

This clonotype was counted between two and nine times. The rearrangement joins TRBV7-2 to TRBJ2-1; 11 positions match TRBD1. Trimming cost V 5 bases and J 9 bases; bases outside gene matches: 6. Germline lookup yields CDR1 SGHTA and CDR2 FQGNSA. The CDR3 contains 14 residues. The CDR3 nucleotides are TGTGCCAGCAGCGTAGGACAGGGGGCGTTTGAGCAGTTCTTC. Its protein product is CASSVGQGAFEQFF.

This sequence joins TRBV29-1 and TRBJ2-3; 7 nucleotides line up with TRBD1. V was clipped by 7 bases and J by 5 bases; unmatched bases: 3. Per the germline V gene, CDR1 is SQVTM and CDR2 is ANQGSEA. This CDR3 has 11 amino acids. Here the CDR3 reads CSDRGRDTQYF. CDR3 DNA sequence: TGCAGCGACAGGGGTAGAGATACGCAGTATTTT.

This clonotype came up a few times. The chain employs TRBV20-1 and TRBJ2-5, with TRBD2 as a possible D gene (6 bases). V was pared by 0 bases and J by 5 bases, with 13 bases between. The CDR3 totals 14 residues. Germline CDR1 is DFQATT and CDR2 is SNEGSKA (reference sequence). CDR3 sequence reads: CSARDFRREETQYF. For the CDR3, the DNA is TGCAGTGCTAGAGATTTCAGGAGGGAGGAGACCCAGTACTTC.

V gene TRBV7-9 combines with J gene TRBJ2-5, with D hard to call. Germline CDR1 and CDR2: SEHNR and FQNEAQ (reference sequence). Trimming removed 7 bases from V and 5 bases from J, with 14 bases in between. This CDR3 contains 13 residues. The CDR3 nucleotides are TGTGCCAGCATCCCTGTGGGCGGCGAGACCCAGTACTTC. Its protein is CASIPVGGETQYF.

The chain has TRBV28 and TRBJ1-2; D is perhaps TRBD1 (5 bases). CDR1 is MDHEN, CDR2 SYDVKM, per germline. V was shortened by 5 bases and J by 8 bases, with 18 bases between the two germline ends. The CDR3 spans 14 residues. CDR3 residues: CASSRTGNLGGYTF. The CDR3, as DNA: TGTGCCAGCAGTCGAACAGGCAACCTCGGGGGCTACACCTTC.

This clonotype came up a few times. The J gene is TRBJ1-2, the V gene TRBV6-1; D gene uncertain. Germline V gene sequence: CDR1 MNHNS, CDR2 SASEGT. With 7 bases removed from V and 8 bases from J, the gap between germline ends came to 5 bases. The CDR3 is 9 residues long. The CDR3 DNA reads TGTGCCAGCAAGCCGGGCTACACCTTC. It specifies CASKPGYTF.

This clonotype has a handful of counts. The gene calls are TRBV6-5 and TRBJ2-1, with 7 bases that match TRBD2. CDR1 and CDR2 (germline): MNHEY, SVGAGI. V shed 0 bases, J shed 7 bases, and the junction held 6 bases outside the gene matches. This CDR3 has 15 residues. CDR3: CASSYSSGGGNEQFF. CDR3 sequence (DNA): TGTGCCAGCAGTTACTCTTCGGGGGGAGGAAATGAGCAGTTCTTC.

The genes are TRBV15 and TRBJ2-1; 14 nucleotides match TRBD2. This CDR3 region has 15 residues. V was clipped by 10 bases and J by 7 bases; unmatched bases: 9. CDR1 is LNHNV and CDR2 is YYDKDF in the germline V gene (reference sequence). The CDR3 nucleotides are TGTGCCATTCGGGACGGACTAGCGGGGGGAAATGAGCAGTTCTTC. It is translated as CAIRDGLAGGNEQFF.

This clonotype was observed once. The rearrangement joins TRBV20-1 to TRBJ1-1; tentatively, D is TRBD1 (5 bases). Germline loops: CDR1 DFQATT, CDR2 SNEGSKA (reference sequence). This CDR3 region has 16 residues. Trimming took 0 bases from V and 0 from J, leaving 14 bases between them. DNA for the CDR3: TGCAGTGCTAGAGATTTATCGGGGCAGTTGAACACTGAAGCTTTCTTT. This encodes CSARDLSGQLNTEAFF.

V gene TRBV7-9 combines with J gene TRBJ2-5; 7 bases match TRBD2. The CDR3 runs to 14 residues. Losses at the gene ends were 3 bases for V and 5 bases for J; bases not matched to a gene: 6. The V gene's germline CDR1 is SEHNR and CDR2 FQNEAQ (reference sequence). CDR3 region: CASSLAGGFETQYF. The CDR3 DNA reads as TGTGCCAGCAGCTTGGCCGGGGGGTTTGAGACCCAGTACTTC.

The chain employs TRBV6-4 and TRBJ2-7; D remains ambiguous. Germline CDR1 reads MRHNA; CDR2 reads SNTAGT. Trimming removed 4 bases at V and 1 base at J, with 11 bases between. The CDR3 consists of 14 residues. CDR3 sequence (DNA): TGTGCCAGCAGTGCGTGGGGTAGTTCCTACGAGCAGTACTTC. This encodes CASSAWGSSYEQYF.

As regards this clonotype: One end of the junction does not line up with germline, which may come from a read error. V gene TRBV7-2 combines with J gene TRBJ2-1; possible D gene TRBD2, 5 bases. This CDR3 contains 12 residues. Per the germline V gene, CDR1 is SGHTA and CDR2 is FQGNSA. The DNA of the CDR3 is TGTGCCAGCAGCTTAGCCTTTGAGCGGCCTTCCTTC. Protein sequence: CASSLAFERPSF.